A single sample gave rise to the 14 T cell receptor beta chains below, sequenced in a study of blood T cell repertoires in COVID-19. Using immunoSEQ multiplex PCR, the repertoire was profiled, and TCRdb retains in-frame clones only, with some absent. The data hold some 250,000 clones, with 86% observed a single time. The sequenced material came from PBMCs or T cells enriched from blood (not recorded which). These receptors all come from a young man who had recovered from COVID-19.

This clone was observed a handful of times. The CDR3 loop is CSASGSGEFYNEQFF. The CDR3 DNA sequence: TGCAGTGCTAGTGGTAGCGGGGAGTTCTACAATGAGCAGTTCTTC. The chain couples TRBV20-1 to TRBJ2-1; 8 positions match TRBD2. CDR3 length equals 15 residues. With 3 bases clipped from V and 3 bases from J, the junction kept 7 bases outside the gene matches. Germline CDR1 and CDR2: DFQATT and SNEGSKA (reference sequence).

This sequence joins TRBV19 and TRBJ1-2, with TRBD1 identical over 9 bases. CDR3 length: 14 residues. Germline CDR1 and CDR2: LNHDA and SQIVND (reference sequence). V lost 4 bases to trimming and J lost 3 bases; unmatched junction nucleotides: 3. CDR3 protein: CASSNRTGDYGYTF. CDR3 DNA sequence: TGTGCCAGTAGTAACCGGACAGGGGACTATGGCTACACCTTC.

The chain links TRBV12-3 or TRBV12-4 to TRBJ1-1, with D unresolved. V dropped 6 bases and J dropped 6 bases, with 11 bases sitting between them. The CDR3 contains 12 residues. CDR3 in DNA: TGTGCCAGCAGCGGGGTAATCGCTGAAGCTTTCTTT. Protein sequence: CASSGVIAEAFF.

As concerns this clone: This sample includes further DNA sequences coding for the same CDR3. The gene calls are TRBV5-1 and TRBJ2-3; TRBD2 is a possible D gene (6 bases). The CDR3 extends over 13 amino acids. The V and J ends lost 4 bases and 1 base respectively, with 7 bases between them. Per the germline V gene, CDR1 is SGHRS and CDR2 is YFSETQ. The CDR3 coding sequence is TGCGCCAGCAGCCCGGGAGGCACAGATACGCAGTATTTT. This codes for CASSPGGTDTQYF.

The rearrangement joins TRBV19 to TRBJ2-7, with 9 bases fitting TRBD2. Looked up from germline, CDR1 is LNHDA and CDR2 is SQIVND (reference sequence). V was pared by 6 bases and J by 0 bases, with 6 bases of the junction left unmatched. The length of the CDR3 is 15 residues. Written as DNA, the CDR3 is TGTGCCAGTAGGGCGACTAGCGGTTCCTCCTACGAGCAGTACTTC. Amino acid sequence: CASRATSGSSYEQYF.

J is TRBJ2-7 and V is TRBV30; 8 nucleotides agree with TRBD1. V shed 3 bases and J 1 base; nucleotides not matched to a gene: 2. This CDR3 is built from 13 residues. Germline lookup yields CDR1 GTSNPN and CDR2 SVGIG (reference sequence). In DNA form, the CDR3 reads TGTGCCTGGAGCCGGGACAGGTCCTACGAGCAGTACTTC. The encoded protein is CAWSRDRSYEQYF.

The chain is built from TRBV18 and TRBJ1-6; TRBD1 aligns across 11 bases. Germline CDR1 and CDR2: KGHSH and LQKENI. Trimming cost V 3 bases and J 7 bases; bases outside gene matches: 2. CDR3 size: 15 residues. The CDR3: CASSPGQGGNSPLHF. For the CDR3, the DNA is TGTGCCAGCTCACCGGGACAGGGGGGGAATTCACCCCTCCACTTT. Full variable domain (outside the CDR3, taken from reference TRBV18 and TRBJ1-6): NAGVMQNPRHLVRRRGQEARLRCSPMKGHSHVYWYRQLPEEGLKFMVYLQKENIIDESGMPKERFSAEFPKEGPSILRIQQVVRGDSAAYFCASSPGQGGNSPLHFGNGTRLTVT.

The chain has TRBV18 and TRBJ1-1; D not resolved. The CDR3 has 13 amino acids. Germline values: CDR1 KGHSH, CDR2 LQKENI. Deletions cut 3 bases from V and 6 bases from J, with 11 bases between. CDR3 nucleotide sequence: TGTGCCAGCTCACCGCATGAGGAAGCTGAAGCTTTCTTT. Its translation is CASSPHEEAEAFF.

The CDR3 reads CASSLEVRADTEAFF. CDR3 nucleotide sequence: TGTGCCAGCAGCTTAGAGGTCAGGGCGGACACTGAAGCTTTCTTT. The V and J genes are TRBV7-2 and TRBJ1-1, with a weak D call TRBD1 (5 bases). The CDR3 spans 15 residues. V was clipped by 1 base and J by 3 bases, with 12 bases between them. Germline lookup yields CDR1 SGHTA and CDR2 FQGNSA.

CDR3 DNA sequence: TGTGCCAGCAGCTTAGCGAGCGGGAGTTCCCCCTACGAGCAGTACTTC. The encoded protein is CASSLASGSSPYEQYF. The chain has TRBV11-3 and TRBJ2-7, with TRBD2 matching over 8 bases. Germline V gene sequence: CDR1 SGHNT, CDR2 YENEEA. The junction had 7 bases not matched to a gene; V was cut back by 1 base and J by 2 bases. The CDR3 is 16 residues long.

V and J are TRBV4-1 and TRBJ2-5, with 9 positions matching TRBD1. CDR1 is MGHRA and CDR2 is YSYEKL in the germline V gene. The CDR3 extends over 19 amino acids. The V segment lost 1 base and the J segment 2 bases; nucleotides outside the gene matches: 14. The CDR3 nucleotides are TGCGCCAGCAGCCAAGTTGCGTTTGCGGGACAGGGTGGACAAGAGACCCAGTACTTC. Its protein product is CASSQVAFAGQGGQETQYF.

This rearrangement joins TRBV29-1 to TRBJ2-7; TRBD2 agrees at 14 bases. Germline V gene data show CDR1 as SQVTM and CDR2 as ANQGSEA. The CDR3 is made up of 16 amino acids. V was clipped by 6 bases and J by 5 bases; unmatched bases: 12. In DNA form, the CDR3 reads TGCAGCGTAGGAGGACTAGCGGGAGGATATAAGAACGAGCAGTACTTC. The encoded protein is CSVGGLAGGYKNEQYF.

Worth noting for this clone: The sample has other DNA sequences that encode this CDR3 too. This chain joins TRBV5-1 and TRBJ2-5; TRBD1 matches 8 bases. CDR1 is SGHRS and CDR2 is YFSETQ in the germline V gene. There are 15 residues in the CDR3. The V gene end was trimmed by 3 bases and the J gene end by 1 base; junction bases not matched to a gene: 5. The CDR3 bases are TGCGCCAGCAGCTCAGGACAGGGCGGCCAAGAGACCCAGTACTTC. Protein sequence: CASSSGQGGQETQYF. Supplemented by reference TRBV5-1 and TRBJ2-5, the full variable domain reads KAGVTQTPRYLIKTRGQQVTLSCSPISGHRSVSWYQQTPGQGLQFLFEYFSETQRNKGNFPGRFSGRQFSNSRSEMNVSTLELGDSALYLCASSSGQGGQETQYFGPGTRLLVL.

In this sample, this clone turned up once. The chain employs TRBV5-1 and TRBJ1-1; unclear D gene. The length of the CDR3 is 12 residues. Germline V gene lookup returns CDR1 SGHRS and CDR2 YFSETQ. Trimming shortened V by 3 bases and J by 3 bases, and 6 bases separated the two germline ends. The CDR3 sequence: CASSSGDTEAFF. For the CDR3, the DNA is TGCGCCAGCAGCTCCGGGGACACTGAAGCTTTCTTT.